This T cell receptor beta chain comes out of a study of blood T cell repertoires in COVID-19. The table came from immunoSEQ multiplex PCR; TCRdb's copy has only in-frame clones and leaves some out. The table includes over 400,000 clones, 85% to 90% detected once. The CDR3 covers 15 residues. V was cut by 1 base and J by 0 bases, with 8 bases left in between. Per germline, CDR1 SGHNT and CDR2 YYREEE (reference sequence). Sequencing used peripheral blood. V usage is TRBV5-4 and J usage is TRBJ2-1; D is perhaps TRBD2 (6 bases). This receptor was obtained from a woman in her forties or fifties with COVID-19, enrolled during active disease. The CDR3 protein is CASSLTGSSYNEQFF. As DNA, the CDR3 is TGTGCCAGCAGCTTGACCGGGAGCTCCTACAATGAGCAGTTCTTC.